The clone carrying this T cell receptor (beta chain) has more than one count but fewer than ten. Antigen: not known. V dropped 4 bases and J dropped 2; count of bases not matched to a gene: 13. There are 18 residues in the CDR3. Germline V gene lookup returns CDR1 SQVTM and CDR2 ANQGSEA. This sample is drawn from a study of CD8+ T cells in alopecia areata. General observations from the study: Especially in alopecia totalis/universalis, lesional scalp showed greater clonality than normal scalp did. Scalp samples also contribute reads from the resident alphabeta T cells found in normal skin.

Extraction and reverse transcription of RNA yielded cDNA as the sequencing template. The data were produced by immunoSEQ multiplex PCR, yet TCRdb's version contains in-frame clones alone and is incomplete. The table shows roughly 100,000 clones, with around three fifths occurring only once. The material sequenced was CD4+ T cells sorted from blood. The receptor's source is a human donor in good health. The rearrangement joins TRBV29-1 to TRBJ2-1; 11 nucleotides align to TRBD1. The CDR3 DNA reads as TGCAGCGTTGGGGGGACAGGGGGAGACGCCCTCGCCTACAATGAGCAGTTCTTC. Translation: CSVGGTGGDALAYNEQFF.